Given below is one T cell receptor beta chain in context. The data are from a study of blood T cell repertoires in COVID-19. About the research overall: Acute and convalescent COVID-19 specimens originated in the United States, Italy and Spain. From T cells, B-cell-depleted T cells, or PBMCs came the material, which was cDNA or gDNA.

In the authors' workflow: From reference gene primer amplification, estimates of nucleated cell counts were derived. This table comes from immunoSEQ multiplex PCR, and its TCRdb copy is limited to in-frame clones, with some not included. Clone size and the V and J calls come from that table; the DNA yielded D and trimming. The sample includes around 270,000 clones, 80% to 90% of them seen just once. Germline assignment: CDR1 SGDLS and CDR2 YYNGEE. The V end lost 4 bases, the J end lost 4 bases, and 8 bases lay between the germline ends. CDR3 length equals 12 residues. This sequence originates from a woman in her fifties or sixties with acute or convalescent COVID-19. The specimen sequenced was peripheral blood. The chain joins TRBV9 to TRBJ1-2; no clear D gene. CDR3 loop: CASSPGSYGYTF. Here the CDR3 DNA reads TGTGCCAGCAGCCCCGGTAGCTATGGCTACACCTTC.